The TCR beta chain under discussion was sequenced for a study of blood T cell repertoires in COVID-19. Trimming removed 0 bases at V and 1 base at J, with 7 bases between. This CDR3 contains 14 residues. Germline V CDR1 and CDR2: SGDLS, YYNGEE. Sequencing used immunoSEQ multiplex PCR; TCRdb keeps in-frame clones, though not all of them. Of 150,000 to 200,000 clones listed, approximately 80% were seen once; the top ten hold less than 15%. This clone was observed a single time. The chain is built from TRBV9 and TRBJ2-5; no reliable D call. The sequenced sample consisted of peripheral blood. The TCR sequence derives from a woman older than 75 with COVID-19, enrolled during active disease. The CDR3 protein is CASSVGAVQETQYF. CDR3 DNA: TGTGCCAGCAGCGTAGGGGCCGTCCAAGAGACCCAGTACTTC.